Listed below are T cell receptor beta chains from one sample, sequenced in a study of blood T cell repertoires in COVID-19. This table comes from immunoSEQ multiplex PCR, and its TCRdb copy is limited to in-frame clones, with some not included. The sample carries over 120,000 clones, approximately 78% recorded once. The sequenced sample was PBMCs or T cells enriched from blood (not recorded which). The receptors here all came from a woman in her 50s who had recovered from COVID-19. Both conserved end residues are trimmed from each CDR3. Each record gives: CDR3 length, V gene, D gene, CDR3 protein. D genes are given only for firm matches.

13,TRBV4-1,TRBD1,ASSQGTGGNYGYT
9,TRBV30,-,AWSGGHGYT
12,TRBV2,TRBD1,ASSLTGSGDTQY
14,TRBV2,TRBD1,ASSETGQANTGELF
10,TRBV4-2,-,ASSPGTDTQY
12,TRBV18,TRBD1,ASSGDRGILGAF
10,TRBV30,TRBD1,AWVRTGEGYT
11,TRBV15,TRBD1,ATGQEPGNTIY
16,TRBV19,TRBD1,ASKRFPDRLVSNQPQH
14,TRBV24-1,-,ATSDTSWDTNYGYT
14,TRBV27,TRBD1,ASSLLGQATNEKLF
14,TRBV10-3,TRBD2,AISEGLAGERNEQF
12,TRBV7-3,TRBD1,ASSPVGTGNEQF
13,TRBV2,-,ASRRDGGSFYGYT
12,TRBV3-1/TRBV3-2,TRBD1,ASTPGTGTYEQY
13,TRBV28,TRBD1,ASSLGQGPGYEQY
10,TRBV7-9,-,ASSLLAAEAF
12,TRBV3-1/TRBV3-2,TRBD1,ASSPTGGGNTIY
16,TRBV7-9,TRBD2,ASSGLAGGLSSYNEQF
13,TRBV7-2,-,ASSLARRVGETQY
12,TRBV6-4,TRBD2,ASSQGGSTGELF
11,TRBV6-6,-,ASSQTATGELF